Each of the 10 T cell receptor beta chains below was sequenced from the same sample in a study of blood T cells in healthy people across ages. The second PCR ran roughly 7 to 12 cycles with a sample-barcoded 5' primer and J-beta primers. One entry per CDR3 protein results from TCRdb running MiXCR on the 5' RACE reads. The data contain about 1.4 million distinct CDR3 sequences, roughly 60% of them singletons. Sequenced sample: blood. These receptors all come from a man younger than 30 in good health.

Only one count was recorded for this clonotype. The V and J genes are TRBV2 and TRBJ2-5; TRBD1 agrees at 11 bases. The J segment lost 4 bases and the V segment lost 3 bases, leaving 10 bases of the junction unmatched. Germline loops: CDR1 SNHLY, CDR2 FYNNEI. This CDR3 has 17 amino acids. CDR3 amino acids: CASSDGTGGTTVETQYF. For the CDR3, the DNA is TGTGCCAGCAGTGACGGGACAGGGGGTACAACGGTAGAGACCCAGTACTTC.

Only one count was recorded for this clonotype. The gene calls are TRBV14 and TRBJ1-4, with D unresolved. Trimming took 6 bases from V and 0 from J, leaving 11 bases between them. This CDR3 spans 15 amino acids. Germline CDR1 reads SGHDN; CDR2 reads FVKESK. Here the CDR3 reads CASSPFGTTNEKLFF. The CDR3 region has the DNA TGTGCCAGCAGTCCCTTCGGTACAACTAATGAAAAACTGTTTTTT.

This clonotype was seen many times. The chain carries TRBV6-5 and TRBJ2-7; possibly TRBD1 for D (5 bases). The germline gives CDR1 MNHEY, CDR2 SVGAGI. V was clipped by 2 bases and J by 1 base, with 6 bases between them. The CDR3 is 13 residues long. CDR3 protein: CASSYDRSYEQYF. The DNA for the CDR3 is TGTGCCAGCAGTTACGACAGATCCTACGAGCAGTACTTC.

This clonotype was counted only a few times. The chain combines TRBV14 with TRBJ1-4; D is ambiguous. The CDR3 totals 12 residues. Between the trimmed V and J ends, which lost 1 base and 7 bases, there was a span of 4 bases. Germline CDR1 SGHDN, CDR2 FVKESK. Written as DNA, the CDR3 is TGTGCCAGCAGCCAAGGACTTGAAAAACTGTTTTTT. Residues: CASSQGLEKLFF.

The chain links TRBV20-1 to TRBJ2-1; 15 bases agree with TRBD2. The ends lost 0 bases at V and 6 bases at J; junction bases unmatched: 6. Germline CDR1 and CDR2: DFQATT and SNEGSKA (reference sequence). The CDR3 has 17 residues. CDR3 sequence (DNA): TGCAGTGCTAGAGATACGGGACTAGCGGGAGGTCCCAATGAGCAGTTCTTC. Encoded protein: CSARDTGLAGGPNEQFF.

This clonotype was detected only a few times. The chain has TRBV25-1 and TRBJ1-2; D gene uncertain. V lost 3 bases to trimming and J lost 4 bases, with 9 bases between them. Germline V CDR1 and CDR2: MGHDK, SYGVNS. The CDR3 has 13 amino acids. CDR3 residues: CASSDSLVYGYTF. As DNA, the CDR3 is TGTGCCAGCAGTGATTCCCTGGTCTATGGCTACACCTTC.

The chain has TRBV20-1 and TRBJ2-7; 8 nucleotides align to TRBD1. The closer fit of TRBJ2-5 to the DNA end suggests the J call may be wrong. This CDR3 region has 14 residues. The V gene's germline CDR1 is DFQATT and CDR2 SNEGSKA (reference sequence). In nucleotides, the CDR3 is TGCAGTGCTAACCCAAACGGACAGGGAGAGACCCAGTACTTC. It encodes CSANPNGQGETQYF.

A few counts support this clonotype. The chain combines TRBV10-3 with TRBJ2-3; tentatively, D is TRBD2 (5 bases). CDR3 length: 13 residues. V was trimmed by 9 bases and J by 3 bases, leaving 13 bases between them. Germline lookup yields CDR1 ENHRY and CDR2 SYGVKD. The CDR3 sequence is CAIQGGRTDTQYF. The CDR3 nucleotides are TGTGCCATACAAGGAGGCAGGACAGATACGCAGTATTTT.

The CDR3, as DNA: TGTGCCAGCAGTGGTGCAGGGGACGGGACCCAGTACTTC. This sequence encodes CASSGAGDGTQYF. The chain uses TRBV5-4 and TRBJ2-5, with D maybe TRBD1 (6 bases). Per the germline V gene, CDR1 is SGHNT and CDR2 is YYREEE (reference sequence). The CDR3 contains 13 residues. V was trimmed by 5 bases and J by 7 bases, leaving 15 bases between them. Supplemented by reference TRBV5-4 and TRBJ2-5, the full variable domain reads ETGVTQSPTHLIKTRGQQVTLRCSSQSGHNTVSWYQQALGQGPQFIFQYYREEENGRGNFPPRFSGLQFPNYSSELNVNALELDDSALYLCASSGAGDGTQYFGPGTRLLVL.

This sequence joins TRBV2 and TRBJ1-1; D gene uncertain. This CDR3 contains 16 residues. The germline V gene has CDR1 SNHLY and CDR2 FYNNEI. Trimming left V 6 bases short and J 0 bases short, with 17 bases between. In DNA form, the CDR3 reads TGTGCCAGCAGGGAACATCCTCAGACCGTGAACACTGAAGCTTTCTTT. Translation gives CASREHPQTVNTEAFF. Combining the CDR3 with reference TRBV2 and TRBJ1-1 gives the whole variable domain EPEVTQTPSHQVTQMGQEVILRCVPISNHLYFYWYRQILGQKVEFLVSFYNNEISEKSEIFDDQFSVERPDGSNFTLKIRSTKLEDSAMYFCASREHPQTVNTEAFFGQGTRLTVV.